The TCR beta chain described here comes from a study of blood T cells in healthy people across ages. Study overall: The template switching approach captured approximately one barcoded beta molecule for every two T cells.

Regarding the study as a whole: With age, beta diversity per million T cells declined roughly linearly, significantly by approximately 40.

Each donor had around 10 milliliters of peripheral blood drawn. The authors ran a second PCR of about 6 to 12 cycles using a sample-barcoded 5' primer and a J-beta primer mix. From the 5' RACE reads, TCRdb called clonotypes with MiXCR, one entry per CDR3 protein. Here the sample spans about 1 million distinct CDR3 sequences, 40% to 45% being singletons. This clonotype was picked up a small number of times. The antigen remains unidentified. This CDR3 spans 15 amino acids. With V trimmed by 1 base and J by 3 bases, 6 bases remained unmatched. Per germline, CDR1 DFQATT and CDR2 SNEGSKA (reference sequence).

The V gene is TRBV20-1, the J gene TRBJ2-7; TRBD2 agrees at 10 bases. Sequencing was performed on blood. The sequence came from a woman between 55 and 75 years old in good health. The chain's CDR3 is CSARVWLAGVYEQYF. The DNA for the CDR3 is TGCAGTGCTAGAGTTTGGCTAGCGGGAGTCTACGAGCAGTACTTC.